This entry lists 14 T cell receptor beta chains sequenced from one sample in a study of T-cell memory formation after mild COVID-19. In TCRdb, the 5' RACE reads were re-called with MiXCR into one record per CDR3 protein. The table has over 450,000 distinct CDR3 sequences, about a fifth seen once; the top ten hold about an eighth. Sequencing input: PBMCs or a T cell subset sorted from them (not recorded which). These receptors all stem from an adult woman who had mild COVID-19 (a few samples of this study predate the infection). Cell type and time point are not known.

The V and J genes are TRBV4-1 and TRBJ2-1; 7 bases match TRBD1. The V gene end was trimmed by 8 bases and the J gene end by 0 bases; junction bases not matched to a gene: 7. Germline V lookup: CDR1 MGHRA, CDR2 YSYEKL. The CDR3 consists of 15 residues. The CDR3 coding sequence is TGCGCCAGCGCCTCTCACAGGGGCTCCTACAATGAGCAGTTCTTC. Translation: CASASHRGSYNEQFF.

There are a few counts of this clonotype. The chain combines TRBV27 with TRBJ1-4, with a weak D call TRBD1 (6 bases). The CDR3 sequence is 17 residues long. Trimming took 3 bases from V and 5 from J, leaving 19 bases between them. CDR1 MNHEY and CDR2 SMNVEV come from the germline V gene (reference sequence). For the CDR3, the DNA is TGTGCCAGCAGTTTCCTAGGACAGTCAAAGGGAAATGAAAAACTGTTTTTT. As protein: CASSFLGQSKGNEKLFF.

The chain employs TRBV20-1 and TRBJ2-3; D is unresolved. V gave up 0 bases and J gave up 6 bases, with 16 bases separating them. The CDR3 totals 15 residues. Per the germline V gene, CDR1 is DFQATT and CDR2 is SNEGSKA (reference sequence). The CDR3 here is CSARERRVLVDTQYF. The CDR3 nucleotides are TGCAGTGCTAGAGAGCGCCGGGTCCTAGTCGATACGCAGTATTTT.

In its sample, this clonotype was seen a few times. V gene TRBV7-2 combines with J gene TRBJ2-5, with 7 positions matching TRBD2. V lost 0 bases, J lost 1 base, and 5 bases stayed unmatched. Germline V gene data show CDR1 as SGHTA and CDR2 as FQGNSA. CDR3 length: 16 residues. The CDR3 spells CASSLAERGVQETQYF. CDR3 sequence (DNA): TGTGCCAGCAGCTTAGCCGAGCGGGGCGTCCAAGAGACCCAGTACTTC.

This clonotype occurred a few times. This sequence joins TRBV5-1 and TRBJ1-4, with D hard to call. The CDR3 runs 17 residues. V gave up 7 bases and J gave up 0 bases, with 19 bases separating them. The germline V gene encodes CDR1 SGHRS and CDR2 YFSETQ. The CDR3 here is CASRQKLGGATNEKLFF. The CDR3 DNA sequence: TGCGCCAGCCGCCAAAAGCTTGGTGGGGCAACTAATGAAAAACTGTTTTTT.

The gene calls are TRBV12-3 or TRBV12-4 and TRBJ1-2; no clear D gene. The V and J ends lost 7 bases and 5 bases respectively, with 20 bases between them. The CDR3 covers 15 residues. The CDR3 nucleotides read TGTGCCAGCACTAAAAGAGGGTCAGGCCTGTATGGCTACACCTTC. This codes for CASTKRGSGLYGYTF.

The rearrangement links TRBV6-5 to TRBJ1-1; D is ambiguous. V lost 6 bases and J 6 bases, leaving 11 bases between the germline ends. The CDR3 has 12 amino acids. CDR1 and CDR2 from the germline V gene are MNHEY and SVGAGI. The CDR3 nucleotides read TGTGCCAGCAGCTCGTCAACCGCTGAAGCTTTCTTT. It encodes CASSSSTAEAFF.

This clonotype occurred a few times. This chain links TRBV7-9 with TRBJ2-7; D ambiguous. The CDR3 spans 14 residues. The V gene's germline CDR1 is SEHNR and CDR2 FQNEAQ (reference sequence). V dropped 4 bases and J dropped 2 bases, with 12 bases sitting between them. The CDR3 loop reads CASSYASAPYEQYF. In nucleotides, the CDR3 is TGTGCCAGCAGCTACGCGTCAGCCCCCTACGAGCAGTACTTC.

V gene TRBV29-1 combines with J gene TRBJ1-1; D gene unclear. CDR1 SQVTM and CDR2 ANQGSEA come from the germline V gene. The CDR3 length is 11 residues. V lost 4 bases, J lost 7 bases, and 10 bases lay in between. CDR3 protein: CSVGRTDEAFF. Written as DNA, the CDR3 is TGCAGCGTTGGAAGGACGGATGAAGCTTTCTTT.

This sequence joins TRBV20-1 and TRBJ2-1; TRBD2 is a possible D gene (7 bases). V lost 2 bases and J 5 bases, leaving 13 bases between the germline ends. CDR1 is DFQATT, CDR2 SNEGSKA, per germline (reference sequence). The CDR3 extends over 14 amino acids. CDR3: CSARSGTPNNEQFF. The CDR3, as DNA: TGCAGTGCTAGAAGCGGGACACCTAACAATGAGCAGTTCTTC.

The chain has TRBV6-1 and TRBJ2-2; unclear D gene. Trimming pared 0 bases from V and 1 base from J, leaving 6 bases between. This CDR3 contains 15 residues. CDR1 is MNHNS and CDR2 is SASEGT in the germline V gene. The CDR3: CASSEAGWNTGELFF. In DNA, the CDR3 is TGTGCCAGCAGTGAAGCCGGCTGGAACACCGGGGAGCTGTTTTTT.

J is TRBJ1-2 and V is TRBV2; no reliable D call. Germline assignment: CDR1 SNHLY and CDR2 FYNNEI. This CDR3 has 12 residues. Trimming pared 3 bases from V and 6 bases from J, leaving 8 bases between. CDR3 sequence reads: CASSDGPDGYTF. The CDR3 DNA reads as TGTGCCAGCAGTGACGGGCCTGATGGCTACACCTTC.

The V gene is TRBV5-1, the J gene TRBJ2-7; 10 bases map to TRBD1. CDR3 size: 16 residues. Trimming at V came to 0 bases and at J to 2 bases, leaving 5 bases not matched to a gene. Germline V gene sequence: CDR1 SGHRS, CDR2 YFSETQ. The chain's CDR3 is CASSLGQGAITYEQYF. The CDR3 region has the DNA TGCGCCAGCAGCTTGGGACAGGGGGCTATCACCTACGAGCAGTACTTC.

The chain recombines TRBV12-3 or TRBV12-4 with TRBJ1-1, with D tentatively TRBD1 (5 bases). This CDR3 is built from 12 residues. V was shortened by 3 bases and J by 11 bases, with 13 bases between the two germline ends. In DNA, the CDR3 is TGTGCCAGCAGTTTCGGGCAGGGAAAGGCTTTCTTT. Protein: CASSFGQGKAFF.